The present entry profiles one TCR beta chain with its context. Its binding antigen is unknown. No much larger clone exists at a distance of one base, and base qualities are not known. CDR1 and CDR2, looked up from the germline V gene (reference sequence), are SGHKS and YYEKEE. The V end gives up 1 base and the J end 2 bases, leaving 4 bases in the junction not matched to a gene. From cysteine to valine, the CDR3 is 16 amino acids long. Only the CDR3 DNA stays, 48 bases, in frame from base 1. This sample is drawn from a study of T cells after yellow fever vaccination (dated by TCRdb to 2018 to 2020). With respect to the entire study: The SMART-Seq v4 Ultra Low Input RNA kit was used to prepare libraries from fractions with low cell numbers. To follow T-cell clones before and after both primary and booster YFV17D yellow fever vaccination, bulk TCR alpha and beta repertoires underwent longitudinal sequencing. The cohort comprised two healthy male donors, one aged 18 to 30 and one aged 30 to 40 years. Blood was drawn at multiple timepoints before and after primary and secondary immunization, with bulk PBMC replicates and cell subsets isolated. The research as a whole found: Computational filtering was required because FACS-sorted repertoires could contain abundant contaminating clonotypes from the bulk population. A small fraction of clonotypes appeared in both the CD4 and CD8 compartments, likely as a result of convergent recombination. Because the study included only a couple of donors, the extent to which the findings can be generalized is limited. Most clones expanded after primary vaccination (96% of CD4 and approximately 90% of CD8) were re-detected after the booster, suggesting that broad memory maintenance occurred. The secondary T-cell response was weaker than the primary response but faster, peaking on day 5 instead of day 15.

According to the study, the label for this sample's treatment or condition signals: live attenuated yellow fever vaccine strain. A standard Ficoll-Paque protocol was used to isolate PBMCs from peripheral blood. Dynabeads CD4 and CD8 positive selection kits were used to isolate the CD4 and CD8 T-cell fractions. RNA was extracted with TriZol from bulk PBMCs, CD4 and CD8 fractions, and dextramer-positive and dextramer-negative fractions. The sequencing machine was an Illumina NovaSeq 6000. Synthesis of TCR cDNA relied on 5'RACE template switching, a step that introduced a universal primer site along with unique molecular identifiers. cDNA synthesis was primed from both the TCR alpha and TCR beta constant segments. Library amplification used two PCR steps, and the second PCR step added sample barcodes and sequencing adapters. Sequencing of libraries was done on Illumina HiSeq 2500 (2x100 bp) or NovaSeq (2x150 bp). In the original analysis: Demultiplexing of reads and collapsing into UMI consensus sequences were performed with MIGEC, and V(D)J alignment was carried out with MiXCR. Vaccine-responding clonotypes were defined with edgeR using replicate PBMC samples, requiring FDR below 0.01 and a log2 fold change above 5 up to day 15. Each bulk clonotype received a CD4 or CD8 identity based on whether the sequenced CD4 or CD8 repertoire contained that clonotype at higher abundance. Using fastp at Q25 and MiXCR, TCRdb reprocessed the public reads and kept productive beta chains. CDR3 protein duplicates are merged, each entry listing the most common genes and DNA. Clone size and V and J calls follow TCRdb, not the original study. This sample is represented by approximately 330,000 distinct CDR3 sequences; about 12% of them were singletons. Of the sample, more than 3% is held by the ten largest clones.

This sequence originates from a man between 18 and 35 years old who received the YFV17D yellow fever vaccine. The sample in question was CD4+ T cells sorted from PBMCs, obtained 15 days after the yellow fever booster vaccination. The chain joins TRBV5-5 to TRBJ2-7, with 12 central nucleotides matching TRBD1. The DNA sequence is TGTGCCAGCAGCTTGACGGGACAGGGGGCCACCTACGAGCAGTACGTC. Translated, this is CASSLTGQGATYEQYV.